The clone carrying this T cell receptor beta chain was recorded a few times. Its antigen is unknown. Trimming shortened V by 5 bases and J by 3 bases, and 4 bases separated the two germline ends. Per the germline V gene, CDR1 is KGHDR and CDR2 is SFDVKD. The CDR3 spans 13 residues. Unique molecular identifiers were in the cDNA, with template-switch universal primer binding. TCRdb used MiXCR to reprocess the 5' RACE reads, holding one entry per CDR3 protein. The repertoire holds over 200,000 distinct CDR3 sequences, 8% to 11% seen once, with approximately 11% in the top ten. This sample stems from a study of identical twins. Study-level findings and limits: Modeled out-of-frame TCR alpha sharing in monozygotic twins fell below observed levels.

This chain links TRBV24-1 with TRBJ2-6; D is uncertain. What was sequenced was memory T cells sorted from blood. This clonotype was sampled from a man aged 45-65 years in good health. The CDR3 DNA is TGTGCCACCAGTGGCGGTGGGGCCAACGTCCTGACTTTC. Its translation is CATSGGGANVLTF.